The entry that follows covers one T cell receptor beta chain sequence. The antigen remains undetermined. These data come from a study of T-cell reconstitution after alpha-beta-depleted transplantation in children. Study observations and caveats: As was reported, about two months after transplant, alpha-beta T cells came from several hundred expanded graft clones. From newly produced T cells came most of the T-cell counts and diversity one year after transplant. The origin of high day-60 TCRbeta diversity in some patients lay in surviving recipient T cells and thymic progenitors.

V lost 3 bases and J 10 bases, leaving 10 bases between the germline ends. Germline values: CDR1 MDHEN, CDR2 SYDVKM. This CDR3 is built from 12 residues. Preparation of the TCRbeta library used unique molecular identifiers. TCRdb reprocessed the PCR reads with MiXCR, giving one entry per CDR3 protein. This table holds roughly 340,000 distinct CDR3 sequences, around 15% found once. The source of this sequence is a male patient under 10 years old who had a stem cell transplant for acute lymphoblastic leukemia, so the T cells may come from the graft donor. The sample in question was PBMCs, mostly from graft donor cells, obtained 360 days after TCRalphabeta/CD19-depleted stem cell transplant. The chain joins TRBV28 to TRBJ2-1; maybe TRBD2 (6 bases). The CDR3, as DNA: TGTGCCAGCAGTTTCCCGGGAGTCGAGCAGTTCTTC. It yields the protein CASSFPGVEQFF.